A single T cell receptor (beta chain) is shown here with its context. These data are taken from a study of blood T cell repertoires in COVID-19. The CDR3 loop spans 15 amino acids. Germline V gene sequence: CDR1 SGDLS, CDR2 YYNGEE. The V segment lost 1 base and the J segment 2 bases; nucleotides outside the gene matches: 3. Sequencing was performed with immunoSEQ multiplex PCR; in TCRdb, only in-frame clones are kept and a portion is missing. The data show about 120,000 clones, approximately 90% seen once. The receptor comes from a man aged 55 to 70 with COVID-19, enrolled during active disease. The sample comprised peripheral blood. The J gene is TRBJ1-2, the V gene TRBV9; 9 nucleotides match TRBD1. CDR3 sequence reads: CASSVRDRANYGYTF. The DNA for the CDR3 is TGTGCCAGCAGCGTAAGGGACAGGGCCAACTATGGCTACACCTTC.